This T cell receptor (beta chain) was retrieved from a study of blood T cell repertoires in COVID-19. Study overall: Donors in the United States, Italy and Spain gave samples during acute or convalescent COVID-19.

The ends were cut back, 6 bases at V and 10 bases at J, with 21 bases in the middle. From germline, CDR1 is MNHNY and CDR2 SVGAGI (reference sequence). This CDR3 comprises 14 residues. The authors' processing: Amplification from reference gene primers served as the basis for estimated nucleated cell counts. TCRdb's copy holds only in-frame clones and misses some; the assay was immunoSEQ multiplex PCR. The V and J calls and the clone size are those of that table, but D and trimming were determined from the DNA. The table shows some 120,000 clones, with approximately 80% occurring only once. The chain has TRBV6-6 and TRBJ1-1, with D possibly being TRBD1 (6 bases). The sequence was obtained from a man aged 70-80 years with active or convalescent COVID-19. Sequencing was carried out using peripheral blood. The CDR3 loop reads CASSLRSGELAAFF. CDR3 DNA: TGTGCCAGCAGCCTTCGGTCAGGGGAGCTTGCAGCTTTCTTT.